This is a list of T cell receptor beta chains from one sample in a study of OX40 agonist ivuxolimab in advanced cancers. TCRdb's table, derived via immunoSEQ multiplex PCR, lists solely in-frame clones and lacks some. The sample has roughly 81,000 clones; 88% are singletons. The sequencing here drew on CD4+ or CD8+ T cells sorted from blood, taken in a trial of the OX40 agonist ivuxolimab. All receptors derive from an adult with an advanced solid tumor such as melanoma, head and neck, liver or kidney cancer. CDR3s include the opening cysteine and the closing phenylalanine or tryptophan. A D gene is named only where the DNA matches it firmly. Clone size is given for some rows only: seen once, a few or many times, or a class if the clone is expanded.

len: 15
v_gene: TRBV7-3
j_gene: TRBJ1-1
d_gene: NA
abundance: NA
CDR3aa: CASSSTGQPNTEAFF
CDR3nt: TGTGCCAGCAGCTCGACAGGACAGCCGAACACTGAAGCTTTCTTT

len: 12
v_gene: TRBV21-1
j_gene: TRBJ1-5
d_gene: NA
abundance: NA
CDR3aa: CASTGMCQPQHF
CDR3nt: TGTGCCAGTACAGGGATGTGTCAGCCCCAGCATTTT

len: 16
v_gene: TRBV2
j_gene: TRBJ1-1
d_gene: TRBD1
abundance: NA
CDR3aa: CASSEAPPDRAIPAFF
CDR3nt: TGTGCCAGCAGTGAAGCGCCCCCTGACAGGGCCATACCGGCTTTCTTT

len: 12
v_gene: TRBV2
j_gene: TRBJ1-3
d_gene: NA
abundance: NA
CDR3aa: CASSYSGNTIYF
CDR3nt: TGTGCCAGCAGTTACTCTGGAAACACCATATATTTT

len: 17
v_gene: TRBV2
j_gene: TRBJ1-2
d_gene: NA
abundance: NA
CDR3aa: CASSRGVGRRFYYGYTF
CDR3nt: TGTGCCAGCAGTAGGGGGGTGGGACGGCGTTTCTACTATGGCTACACCTTC

len: 14
v_gene: TRBV29-1
j_gene: TRBJ2-7
d_gene: NA
abundance: NA
CDR3aa: CSVVSWGLGYEQYF
CDR3nt: TGCAGCGTTGTCTCCTGGGGGCTAGGCTACGAGCAGTACTTC

len: 14
v_gene: TRBV4-2
j_gene: TRBJ2-7
d_gene: TRBD1
abundance: NA
CDR3aa: CASSQAGTGLEQYF
CDR3nt: TGTGCCAGCAGCCAAGCCGGGACAGGGCTCGAGCAGTACTTC

len: 14
v_gene: TRBV6-6
j_gene: TRBJ1-3
d_gene: NA
abundance: NA
CDR3aa: CASGGLLSGNTIYF
CDR3nt: TGTGCCAGCGGGGGACTGCTCTCTGGAAACACCATATATTTT

len: 15
v_gene: TRBV5-1
j_gene: TRBJ1-6
d_gene: TRBD1
abundance: few
CDR3aa: CASSLVGQGNSPLHF
CDR3nt: TGCGCCAGCAGCTTGGTGGGACAGGGAAATTCACCCCTCCACTTT

len: 15
v_gene: TRBV27
j_gene: TRBJ1-1
d_gene: NA
abundance: NA
CDR3aa: CASSPGGVANTEAFF
CDR3nt: TGTGCCAGCAGCCCTGGCGGGGTCGCGAACACTGAAGCTTTCTTT

len: 12
v_gene: TRBV9
j_gene: TRBJ1-2
d_gene: NA
abundance: NA
CDR3aa: CASSSPGAGYTF
CDR3nt: TGTGCCAGCAGCTCCCCGGGAGCTGGCTACACCTTC

len: 14
v_gene: TRBV5-1
j_gene: TRBJ1-1
d_gene: TRBD1
abundance: NA
CDR3aa: CASSLEGADTEAFF
CDR3nt: TGCGCCAGCAGCTTGGAGGGGGCGGACACTGAAGCTTTCTTT

len: 16
v_gene: TRBV5-4
j_gene: TRBJ2-1
d_gene: NA
abundance: NA
CDR3aa: CASSGFMVNSLDEQFF
CDR3nt: TGTGCCAGCAGCGGGTTTATGGTTAACAGTTTGGATGAGCAGTTCTTC

len: 11
v_gene: TRBV6-1
j_gene: TRBJ1-2
d_gene: NA
abundance: NA
CDR3aa: CASFAPPGYTF
CDR3nt: TGTGCCAGCTTCGCCCCCCCTGGCTACACCTTC

len: 15
v_gene: TRBV2
j_gene: TRBJ1-5
d_gene: NA
abundance: NA
CDR3aa: CASSPGQGPAQPQHF
CDR3nt: TGTGCCAGCAGCCCCGGTCAGGGGCCGGCTCAGCCCCAGCATTTT

len: 13
v_gene: TRBV18
j_gene: TRBJ1-6
d_gene: NA
abundance: once
CDR3aa: CASSLGINSPLHF
CDR3nt: TGTGCCAGCTCCCTTGGAATAAATTCACCCCTCCACTTT

len: 14
v_gene: TRBV7-2
j_gene: TRBJ2-5
d_gene: NA
abundance: NA
CDR3aa: CASSQRVGELAQYF
CDR3nt: TGTGCCAGTAGCCAAAGAGTGGGGGAACTGGCCCAGTACTTC

len: 15
v_gene: TRBV7-2
j_gene: TRBJ2-7
d_gene: NA
abundance: NA
CDR3aa: CASSLAAGNSYEQYF
CDR3nt: TGTGCCAGCAGCTTAGCAGCCGGGAACTCCTACGAGCAGTACTTC

len: 12
v_gene: TRBV29-1
j_gene: TRBJ2-1
d_gene: NA
abundance: NA
CDR3aa: CSAHPSSGSKFF
CDR3nt: TGCAGCGCCCACCCGAGTTCAGGTTCGAAGTTCTTC

len: 11
v_gene: TRBV5-6
j_gene: TRBJ2-5
d_gene: NA
abundance: NA
CDR3aa: CASSLRETQYF
CDR3nt: TGTGCCAGCAGCTTGAGAGAGACCCAGTACTTC

len: 14
v_gene: TRBV9
j_gene: TRBJ1-1
d_gene: TRBD1
abundance: NA
CDR3aa: CASSVSQGSTEAFF
CDR3nt: TGTGCCAGCAGCGTGTCACAGGGGAGCACTGAAGCTTTCTTT

len: 12
v_gene: TRBV7-2
j_gene: TRBJ1-6
d_gene: NA
abundance: NA
CDR3aa: CASQRMGSPLHF
CDR3nt: TGTGCCAGCCAACGCATGGGTTCACCCCTCCACTTT

len: 15
v_gene: TRBV6-1
j_gene: TRBJ1-6
d_gene: NA
abundance: NA
CDR3aa: CASSEGSSYNSPLHF
CDR3nt: TGTGCCAGCTCCGAGGGCAGCTCCTATAATTCACCCCTCCACTTT

len: 18
v_gene: TRBV5-4
j_gene: TRBJ2-6
d_gene: NA
abundance: NA
CDR3aa: CASSPEGGGHSGANVLTF
CDR3nt: TGTGCCAGCAGCCCGGAAGGTGGGGGCCACTCTGGGGCCAACGTCCTGACTTTC

len: 14
v_gene: TRBV18
j_gene: TRBJ2-7
d_gene: NA
abundance: NA
CDR3aa: CASSPSLGDYEQYF
CDR3nt: TGTGCCAGCTCACCAAGTTTAGGTGACTACGAGCAGTACTTC

len: 14
v_gene: TRBV5-1
j_gene: TRBJ1-1
d_gene: NA
abundance: NA
CDR3aa: CASSLDWGGTEAFF
CDR3nt: TGCGCCAGCAGCTTGGACTGGGGAGGAACTGAAGCTTTCTTT

len: 14
v_gene: TRBV7-3
j_gene: TRBJ2-2
d_gene: NA
abundance: NA
CDR3aa: CASSLGPETGELFF
CDR3nt: TGTGCCAGCAGCTTAGGACCAGAGACCGGGGAGCTGTTTTTT

len: 14
v_gene: TRBV5-1
j_gene: TRBJ2-2
d_gene: NA
abundance: NA
CDR3aa: CASSLEGNTGELFF
CDR3nt: TGCGCCAGCAGCTTGGAAGGGAACACCGGGGAGCTGTTTTTT

len: 15
v_gene: TRBV18
j_gene: TRBJ1-1
d_gene: TRBD1
abundance: few
CDR3aa: CASSPLQGARTEAFF
CDR3nt: TGTGCCAGCTCACCCCTCCAGGGGGCACGGACTGAAGCTTTCTTT

len: 14
v_gene: TRBV2
j_gene: TRBJ1-2
d_gene: NA
abundance: once
CDR3aa: CASSNNREGSGYTF
CDR3nt: TGTGCCAGCAGTAATAACAGGGAAGGCAGCGGCTACACCTTC

len: 13
v_gene: TRBV4-1
j_gene: TRBJ1-2
d_gene: TRBD1
abundance: NA
CDR3aa: CASSQAGQSLYTF
CDR3nt: TGCGCCAGCAGCCAGGCGGGACAGTCCCTCTACACCTTC

len: 16
v_gene: TRBV27
j_gene: TRBJ2-1
d_gene: NA
abundance: NA
CDR3aa: CASSSIDGATYNEQFF
CDR3nt: TGTGCCAGCAGTTCCATCGACGGAGCCACCTACAATGAGCAGTTCTTC

len: 14
v_gene: TRBV5-6
j_gene: TRBJ1-3
d_gene: TRBD1
abundance: NA
CDR3aa: CASSARGLGNTIYF
CDR3nt: TGTGCCAGCAGCGCCAGGGGGCTCGGAAACACCATATATTTT

len: 15
v_gene: TRBV5-5
j_gene: TRBJ1-2
d_gene: TRBD1
abundance: NA
CDR3aa: CASSSQGAGNYGYTF
CDR3nt: TGTGCCAGCAGCTCACAGGGGGCTGGGAACTATGGCTACACCTTC

len: 19
v_gene: TRBV5-4
j_gene: TRBJ2-3
d_gene: TRBD2
abundance: NA
CDR3aa: CASSRDTSGGVGSTDTQYF
CDR3nt: TGTGCCAGCAGCCGGGATACTAGCGGGGGCGTTGGTAGCACAGATACGCAGTATTTT

len: 14
v_gene: TRBV11-2
j_gene: TRBJ2-5
d_gene: TRBD1
abundance: NA
CDR3aa: CASSPGTGEETQYF
CDR3nt: TGTGCCAGCAGCCCAGGGACAGGAGAAGAGACCCAGTACTTC

len: 17
v_gene: TRBV5-6
j_gene: TRBJ2-3
d_gene: TRBD2
abundance: NA
CDR3aa: CASSLEAAGGRTDTQYF
CDR3nt: TGTGCCAGCAGCTTGGAAGCAGCGGGGGGGAGAACAGATACGCAGTATTTT

len: 16
v_gene: TRBV5-4
j_gene: TRBJ1-3
d_gene: NA
abundance: NA
CDR3aa: CASSRGQTFSGNTIYF
CDR3nt: TGTGCCAGCAGCCGGGGACAAACCTTCTCTGGAAACACCATATATTTT

len: 12
v_gene: TRBV7-6
j_gene: TRBJ2-5
d_gene: NA
abundance: NA
CDR3aa: CASSAVEETQYF
CDR3nt: TGTGCCAGCAGCGCGGTAGAAGAGACCCAGTACTTC

len: 14
v_gene: TRBV5-1
j_gene: TRBJ2-1
d_gene: NA
abundance: few
CDR3aa: CASSLLMNPNEQFF
CDR3nt: TGCGCCAGCAGCTTGTTGATGAATCCCAATGAGCAGTTCTTC

len: 14
v_gene: TRBV18
j_gene: TRBJ2-7
d_gene: NA
abundance: NA
CDR3aa: CASSPTEGAHEQYF
CDR3nt: TGTGCCAGCTCACCAACGGAGGGCGCCCACGAGCAGTACTTC

len: 12
v_gene: TRBV19
j_gene: TRBJ1-2
d_gene: TRBD1
abundance: NA
CDR3aa: CASDRGAGGYTF
CDR3nt: TGTGCCAGTGACAGGGGAGCAGGAGGCTACACCTTC

len: 10
v_gene: TRBV4-1
j_gene: TRBJ1-2
d_gene: NA
abundance: once
CDR3aa: CASSQGNLYF
CDR3nt: TGCGCCAGCAGCCAAGGTAACCTCTACTTC

len: 13
v_gene: TRBV29-1
j_gene: TRBJ2-2
d_gene: NA
abundance: once
CDR3aa: CSVTGYNTGELFF
CDR3nt: TGCAGCGTAACGGGATATAACACCGGGGAGCTGTTTTTT

len: 14
v_gene: TRBV5-1
j_gene: TRBJ2-7
d_gene: NA
abundance: NA
CDR3aa: CASSFDRSSYEQYF
CDR3nt: TGCGCCAGCAGCTTTGACAGGTCCTCCTACGAGCAGTACTTC

len: 12
v_gene: TRBV29-1
j_gene: TRBJ2-5
d_gene: TRBD2
abundance: NA
CDR3aa: CSTLTGGGTQYF
CDR3nt: TGCAGCACACTGACGGGGGGAGGGACCCAGTACTTC

len: 12
v_gene: TRBV28
j_gene: TRBJ1-2
d_gene: NA
abundance: NA
CDR3aa: CASSLGNYGYTF
CDR3nt: TGTGCCAGCAGCCTGGGAAACTATGGCTACACCTTC